The 29 T cell receptor beta chains listed next were all sequenced from one sample in a study of blood T cell repertoires in COVID-19. Using immunoSEQ multiplex PCR, the repertoire was profiled, and TCRdb retains in-frame clones only, with some absent. Among 330,000 or so clones listed, more than 70% were seen once. The material sequenced was PBMCs or T cells enriched from blood (not recorded which). Receptor source: a woman aged 25 to 39 who had been exposed to COVID-19.

This rearrangement joins TRBV5-1 to TRBJ2-2, with 11 bases identical to TRBD2. The CDR3 sequence is 17 residues long. The junction had 13 bases not matched to a gene; V was cut back by 7 bases and J by 5 bases. The germline V gene has CDR1 SGHRS and CDR2 YFSETQ. This CDR3 is CASGRTLAGDDTGELFF. The CDR3 DNA sequence: TGCGCCAGCGGGCGGACACTAGCGGGAGATGATACCGGGGAGCTGTTTTTT.

V usage is TRBV7-3 and J usage is TRBJ2-5, with TRBD2 matching 8 bases. CDR3 size: 15 residues. Germline V gives CDR1 SGHTA, CDR2 FQGTGA. Losses at the gene ends were 5 bases for V and 5 bases for J; bases not matched to a gene: 10. The CDR3 region is CASSPGGGLGETQYF. DNA for the CDR3: TGTGCCAGCAGCCCCGGCGGGGGGCTAGGGGAGACCCAGTACTTC.

The V call is TRBV9, the J call TRBJ2-7; 14 nucleotides align to TRBD2. In germline, CDR1 is SGDLS, CDR2 YYNGEE. Germline trimming cut 3 bases from V and 2 bases from J; bases unmatched to any gene: 10. The CDR3 runs 18 residues. The CDR3 DNA reads TGTGCCAGCAGCGCGGGACTAGCGGGAGCCCAGATTACCTACGAGCAGTACTTC. Translation gives CASSAGLAGAQITYEQYF.

This chain links TRBV18 with TRBJ2-4; 9 bases are shared with TRBD1. The CDR3 length is 17 residues. The germline V gene encodes CDR1 KGHSH and CDR2 LQKENI. Germline trimming cut 3 bases from V and 7 bases from J; bases unmatched to any gene: 13. CDR3 nucleotide sequence: TGTGCCAGCTCACCCTGGACGGACAGGGGACCATTGAACATTCAGTACTTC. Protein sequence: CASSPWTDRGPLNIQYF.

The J gene is TRBJ1-5, the V gene TRBV19, with 9 bases that match TRBD1. V shed 6 bases, J shed 4 bases, and the junction held 4 bases outside the gene matches. The germline V gene has CDR1 LNHDA and CDR2 SQIVND (reference sequence). CDR3 length: 14 amino acids. This CDR3 reads CASRGTGRNQPQHF. CDR3 DNA: TGTGCCAGTAGGGGGACAGGGAGAAATCAGCCCCAGCATTTT.

The chain is built from TRBV7-9 and TRBJ2-7; D not resolved. The CDR3 has 14 amino acids. CDR1 and CDR2 (germline): SEHNR, FQNEAQ (reference sequence). With 1 base removed from V and 7 bases from J, the gap between germline ends came to 14 bases. CDR3 amino acids: CASSLGGRVGEQYF. In DNA, the CDR3 is TGTGCCAGCAGCTTAGGTGGCCGGGTGGGTGAGCAGTACTTC. The entire variable domain, with the rest obtained from reference TRBV7-9 and TRBJ2-7, is as follows: DTGVSQNPRHKITKRGQNVTFRCDPISEHNRLYWYRQTLGQGPEFLTYFQNEAQLEKSRLLSDRFSAERPKGSFSTLEIQRTEQGDSAMYLCASSLGGRVGEQYFGPGTRLTVT.

This clone was recorded only once. Within the sample, other DNA sequences also encode this same CDR3. The J gene is TRBJ2-7, the V gene TRBV27; D is unclear. CDR3 size: 12 residues. Germline V gives CDR1 MNHEY, CDR2 SMNVEV (reference sequence). Trimming shortened V by 3 bases and J by 6 bases, and 9 bases separated the two germline ends. The CDR3 coding sequence is TGTGCCAGCAGTTTTACCAGAGGCGAGCAGTACTTC. As protein: CASSFTRGEQYF.

A word on this clone: The identical CDR3 is also encoded by other nucleotide sequences in the sample. The V and J genes are TRBV19 and TRBJ1-5, with 7 bases identical to TRBD1. The CDR3 consists of 13 residues. The ends lost 4 bases at V and 4 bases at J; junction bases unmatched: 1. Germline assignment: CDR1 LNHDA and CDR2 SQIVND (reference sequence). The CDR3 DNA sequence: TGTGCCAGTAGTAGACAGGGTAATCAGCCCCAGCATTTT. Its translation: CASSRQGNQPQHF.

The genes are TRBV27 and TRBJ2-5; D may be TRBD1 (6 bases). The CDR3 covers 16 residues. Trimming removed 4 bases from V and 5 bases from J, with 20 bases in between. The V gene's germline CDR1 is MNHEY and CDR2 SMNVEV (reference sequence). The CDR3 loop is CASSWGRREVGETQYF. The CDR3 coding sequence is TGTGCCAGCAGTTGGGGGCGTAGAGAGGTTGGGGAGACCCAGTACTTC.

The chain combines TRBV27 with TRBJ2-2; 8 bases line up with TRBD2. V trimming: 1 base; J trimming: 6 bases; junction bases outside the gene matches: 4. There are 15 residues in the CDR3. The germline CDR1 and CDR2 sequences are MNHEY and SMNVEV (reference sequence). The CDR3 region is CASSLFRLAPGELFF. Written as DNA, the CDR3 is TGTGCCAGCAGTTTATTCCGACTAGCGCCCGGGGAGCTGTTTTTT.

The V call is TRBV5-4, the J call TRBJ2-5; TRBD1 agrees at 7 bases. This CDR3 has 15 amino acids. Germline CDR1 reads SGHNT; CDR2 reads YYREEE (reference sequence). V lost 0 bases and J lost 1; bases outside the gene matches: 3. The CDR3: CASSLEDRAQETQYF. CDR3 bases: TGTGCCAGCAGCTTGGAAGACAGGGCCCAAGAGACCCAGTACTTC.

The chain employs TRBV5-1 and TRBJ2-2; D unresolved. The CDR3 has 14 amino acids. Germline assignment: CDR1 SGHRS and CDR2 YFSETQ. V was cut by 3 bases and J by 2 bases, with 8 bases left in between. DNA of the CDR3: TGCGCCAGCAGCTCGACAACAAACACCGGGGAGCTGTTTTTT. Amino acid sequence: CASSSTTNTGELFF.

This rearrangement joins TRBV21-1 to TRBJ2-1; the listed D gene, TRBD2, was not tested against the DNA. TRBV21-1 is a listed pseudogene. The CDR3 is made up of 19 amino acids. CDR3: CASSKRSEGRARSYNEQFF. CDR3 coding DNA: TGTGCCAGCAGCAAAAGGTCCGAAGGGAGGGCCAGGTCCTACAATGAGCAGTTCTTC.

The chain has TRBV7-9 and TRBJ1-4; possibly TRBD1 for D (6 bases). Germline loops: CDR1 SEHNR, CDR2 FQNEAQ (reference sequence). The CDR3 covers 14 residues. The V gene lost 6 bases and the J gene lost 5 bases, with 13 bases spanning the gap. The CDR3 nucleotides are TGTGCCAGCAGTCCTACAGGGCAAAATGAAAAACTGTTTTTT. This sequence encodes CASSPTGQNEKLFF. The whole variable domain, remainder taken from reference TRBV7-9 and TRBJ1-4, is DTGVSQNPRHKITKRGQNVTFRCDPISEHNRLYWYRQTLGQGPEFLTYFQNEAQLEKSRLLSDRFSAERPKGSFSTLEIQRTEQGDSAMYLCASSPTGQNEKLFFGSGTQLSVL.

J is TRBJ2-5 and V is TRBV18; possible D gene TRBD2, 7 bases. The CDR3 runs to 16 residues. Germline V CDR1 and CDR2: KGHSH, LQKENI. Trimming removed 6 bases from V and 2 bases from J, with 19 bases in between. CDR3 region: CASSQRGGSLQETQYF. In DNA, the CDR3 is TGTGCCAGCTCTCAGAGGGGGGGGTCTTTACAAGAGACCCAGTACTTC.

The chain links TRBV9 to TRBJ2-2; 12 bases fit TRBD1. After removal of 2 bases from V and 6 bases from J, the junction contained 8 bases not matched to a gene. The germline gives CDR1 SGDLS, CDR2 YYNGEE. This CDR3 is 17 amino acids long. CDR3 residues: CASSVDPGTGGPGELFF. The CDR3 region has the DNA TGTGCCAGCAGCGTCGACCCCGGGACAGGGGGCCCCGGGGAGCTGTTTTTT. Combining the CDR3 with reference TRBV9 and TRBJ2-2 gives the whole variable domain DSGVTQTPKHLITATGQRVTLRCSPRSGDLSVYWYQQSLDQGLQFLIQYYNGEERAKGNILERFSAQQFPDLHSELNLSSLELGDSALYFCASSVDPGTGGPGELFFGEGSRLTVL.

The chain links TRBV27 to TRBJ2-3, with D hard to call. V was pared by 4 bases and J by 6 bases, with 14 bases between. The germline gives CDR1 MNHEY, CDR2 SMNVEV (reference sequence). This CDR3 has 14 residues. The CDR3 coding sequence is TGTGCCAGCAGTTCGATAGGAGAGTTGGATACGCAGTATTTT. Translation: CASSSIGELDTQYF.

This chain links TRBV28 with TRBJ2-3; a possible D gene is TRBD1 (6 bases). The germline V gene has CDR1 MDHEN and CDR2 SYDVKM. The CDR3 runs 14 residues. V lost 6 bases, J lost 6 bases, and 16 bases lay in between. The CDR3 sequence: CASSMGAQGDTQYF. DNA of the CDR3: TGTGCCAGCAGCATGGGAGCCCAGGGGGATACGCAGTATTTT.

The chain couples TRBV10-3 to TRBJ2-7; 10 nucleotides agree with TRBD2. The ends lost 2 bases at V and 4 bases at J; junction bases unmatched: 2. The CDR3 runs 14 residues. CDR1 is ENHRY and CDR2 is SYGVKD in the germline V gene. In nucleotides, the CDR3 is TGTGCCATCAGTGAGGGACTAGCGGAATACGAGCAGTACTTC. It codes for CAISEGLAEYEQYF.

The chain employs TRBV19 and TRBJ2-7; TRBD2 matches 9 bases. CDR3 length equals 13 residues. Per germline, CDR1 LNHDA and CDR2 SQIVND (reference sequence). V shed 7 bases, J shed 3 bases, and the junction held 4 bases outside the gene matches. The CDR3 nucleotides read TGTGCCAGTAAGGGTAGCGGGGGCTACGAGCAGTACTTC. Residues: CASKGSGGYEQYF.

This chain connects TRBV28 to TRBJ1-1; D remains unclear. Germline CDR1 is MDHEN and CDR2 is SYDVKM. The CDR3 consists of 16 residues. Trimming removed 7 bases from V and 4 bases from J, with 22 bases in between. This chain's CDR3 is CASTPLGGTKSTEAFF. The CDR3 DNA follows: TGTGCCAGCACTCCACTGGGTGGAACTAAGAGCACTGAAGCTTTCTTT.

The V call is TRBV5-1, the J call TRBJ2-2; perhaps TRBD2 as D (6 bases). This CDR3 is built from 14 residues. Trimming removed 0 bases at V and 6 bases at J, with 9 bases between. From germline, CDR1 is SGHRS and CDR2 YFSETQ. The CDR3 loop reads CASSLAPGAGELFF. DNA of the CDR3: TGCGCCAGCAGCTTGGCCCCGGGAGCCGGGGAGCTGTTTTTT.

V and J are TRBV2 and TRBJ2-1, with 13 positions matching TRBD2. The length of the CDR3 is 17 residues. The germline V gene encodes CDR1 SNHLY and CDR2 FYNNEI. V was pared by 5 bases and J by 6 bases, with 10 bases of the junction left unmatched. CDR3 region: CASSQRRTSGSGNEQFF. For the CDR3, the DNA is TGTGCCAGCAGTCAGCGCAGGACTAGCGGGAGTGGCAATGAGCAGTTCTTC.

This chain connects TRBV2 to TRBJ2-3, with TRBD2 as a possible D gene (6 bases). This CDR3 is built from 16 residues. The germline CDR1 and CDR2 sequences are SNHLY and FYNNEI. The ends were cut back, 3 bases at V and 1 base at J, with 14 bases in the middle. The CDR3 region has the DNA TGTGCCAGCAGTGAGTGGGAAGTAGCGGGCACAGATACGCAGTATTTT. Translation: CASSEWEVAGTDTQYF. The whole variable domain, remainder taken from reference TRBV2 and TRBJ2-3, is EPEVTQTPSHQVTQMGQEVILRCVPISNHLYFYWYRQILGQKVEFLVSFYNNEISEKSEIFDDQFSVERPDGSNFTLKIRSTKLEDSAMYFCASSEWEVAGTDTQYFGPGTRLTVL.

This chain uses TRBV7-6 with TRBJ1-3; D ambiguous. This CDR3 region has 15 residues. CDR1 and CDR2 (germline): SGHVS, FNYEAQ. V was trimmed by 7 bases and J by 0 bases, leaving 13 bases between them. CDR3 sequence reads: CASTLVENSGNTIYF. The CDR3 nucleotides read TGTGCCAGCACCCTGGTTGAGAACTCTGGAAACACCATATATTTT.

This clone showed up just once. CDR3 region: CASSEGGIPGQGQETQYF. CDR3 sequence (DNA): TGTGCCAGCAGTGAGGGGGGGATCCCGGGACAGGGTCAAGAGACCCAGTACTTC. The chain combines TRBV2 with TRBJ2-5; 9 bases line up with TRBD1. Trimming took 3 bases from V and 2 from J; bases not matched to a gene: 13. This CDR3 has 18 residues. CDR1 is SNHLY, CDR2 FYNNEI, per germline.

This clone was detected only once. The gene calls are TRBV18 and TRBJ2-1; D is undetermined. The V end was cut by 1 base, the J end by 8 bases, with 6 bases between. There are 12 residues in the CDR3. CDR1 is KGHSH and CDR2 is LQKENI in the germline V gene. The CDR3 sequence: CASSPLGHEQFF. The DNA of the CDR3 is TGTGCCAGCTCACCACTTGGCCATGAGCAGTTCTTC.

V gene TRBV14 combines with J gene TRBJ2-5, with TRBD1 matching 8 bases. The ends lost 4 bases at V and 7 bases at J; junction bases unmatched: 11. This CDR3 is built from 15 residues. CDR1 is SGHDN and CDR2 is FVKESK in the germline V gene. CDR3 coding DNA: TGTGCCAGCAGCCCGAGGACAGGGTCTAGAACGACCCAGTACTTC. This gives the protein CASSPRTGSRTTQYF.

This clone was seen a few times. The chain couples TRBV5-6 to TRBJ1-1, with TRBD1 identical over 7 bases. The CDR3 loop spans 15 amino acids. Per germline, CDR1 SGHDT and CDR2 YYEEEE. With 1 base clipped from V and 1 base from J, the junction kept 4 bases outside the gene matches. The CDR3 region is CASSLSAGGNTEAFF. The CDR3, as DNA: TGTGCCAGCAGCTTGTCAGCAGGGGGGAACACTGAAGCTTTCTTT. Using reference TRBV5-6 and TRBJ1-1 for the parts outside the CDR3, the full variable domain is DAGVTQSPTHLIKTRGQQVTLRCSPKSGHDTVSWYQQALGQGPQFIFQYYEEEERQRGNFPDRFSGHQFPNYSSELNVNALLLGDSALYLCASSLSAGGNTEAFFGQGTRLTVV.